These T cell receptor beta chains were read from a single sample in a study of PD-L1 blockade in urothelial cancer. Clones were sequenced by immunoSEQ multiplex PCR, and TCRdb holds only the in-frame ones, with some missing. The data hold around 110,000 clones, with around 89% observed a single time. The sample in question was PBMCs, obtained around atezolizumab (anti-PD-L1) treatment. Receptors originate from a man aged 60-69 years with urothelial cancer. CDR3s include the opening cysteine and the closing phenylalanine or tryptophan. D genes are given only for firm matches. Clone size, where shown, is once, few, many, or a class for clones that have expanded.

clone_size: NA
v_call: TRBV5-1
j_call: TRBJ1-6
d_call: NA
cdr3_nt: TGCGCCAGCAGCCAGGGGTGGAATTCACCCCTCCACTTT
cdr3_aa: CASSQGWNSPLHF

clone_size: NA
v_call: TRBV30
j_call: TRBJ2-7
d_call: NA
cdr3_nt: TGTGCCTGGAGATTGCAGGGTTCCTACGAGCAGTACTTC
cdr3_aa: CAWRLQGSYEQYF

clone_size: NA
v_call: TRBV28
j_call: TRBJ1-5
d_call: NA
cdr3_nt: TGTGCCAGCAGTTTAGGCCAGGGTTATTATAGCAATCAGCCCCAGCATTTT
cdr3_aa: CASSLGQGYYSNQPQHF

clone_size: NA
v_call: TRBV6-1
j_call: TRBJ2-1
d_call: NA
cdr3_nt: TGTGCCAGCAGTGTCCACTTTTATGAGCAGTTCTTC
cdr3_aa: CASSVHFYEQFF

clone_size: NA
v_call: TRBV29-1
j_call: TRBJ2-3
d_call: NA
cdr3_nt: TGCAGGGCGGGCAGCGTAAACACAGATACGCAGTATTTT
cdr3_aa: CRAGSVNTDTQYF

clone_size: NA
v_call: TRBV4-2
j_call: TRBJ2-7
d_call: TRBD1
cdr3_nt: TGTGCCAGCAGAAAGGACCCGGACAGGGGCTACGAGCAGTACTTC
cdr3_aa: CASRKDPDRGYEQYF

clone_size: NA
v_call: TRBV19
j_call: TRBJ2-7
d_call: TRBD1
cdr3_nt: TGTGCCAGTAGTCAATCCCCCGGGACAGGGGTGTTCTACGAGCAGTACTTC
cdr3_aa: CASSQSPGTGVFYEQYF

clone_size: NA
v_call: TRBV29-1
j_call: TRBJ1-2
d_call: TRBD1
cdr3_nt: TGCAGCGTCGGTGGACAGGGACACTATGGCTACACCTTC
cdr3_aa: CSVGGQGHYGYTF

clone_size: NA
v_call: TRBV4-2
j_call: TRBJ2-2
d_call: TRBD2
cdr3_nt: TGTGCCAGCAGCCAAGCCGGGACTAGCGGGGCCGGGGAGCTGTTTTTT
cdr3_aa: CASSQAGTSGAGELFF

clone_size: NA
v_call: TRBV5-6
j_call: TRBJ1-2
d_call: NA
cdr3_nt: TGTGCCAGCAGCCCTCGTAACTATGGCTACACCTTC
cdr3_aa: CASSPRNYGYTF

clone_size: NA
v_call: TRBV5-1
j_call: TRBJ2-7
d_call: TRBD2
cdr3_nt: TGCGCCAGCAGCTTGCTGACTAGCGGGGGCCACGAGCAGTACTTC
cdr3_aa: CASSLLTSGGHEQYF

clone_size: NA
v_call: TRBV7-3
j_call: TRBJ2-5
d_call: NA
cdr3_nt: TGTGCCAGCAGCTTAGCCTTAGGGGGGGCCCGGGGGACCCAGTACTTC
cdr3_aa: CASSLALGGARGTQYF

clone_size: NA
v_call: TRBV19
j_call: TRBJ2-3
d_call: NA
cdr3_nt: TGTGCCAGTAGTACGCGACTAGACACAGATACGCAGTATTTT
cdr3_aa: CASSTRLDTDTQYF

clone_size: NA
v_call: TRBV28
j_call: TRBJ2-5
d_call: TRBD2
cdr3_nt: TGTGCCAGCACCGCCTGGTCGGGGGGCCAAGAGACCCAGTACTTC
cdr3_aa: CASTAWSGGQETQYF

clone_size: NA
v_call: TRBV4-1
j_call: TRBJ2-7
d_call: TRBD2
cdr3_nt: TGCGCCAGCAGCCAATATGGACTAGCGGGGTACGAGCAGTACTTC
cdr3_aa: CASSQYGLAGYEQYF

clone_size: NA
v_call: TRBV30
j_call: TRBJ2-5
d_call: TRBD1
cdr3_nt: TGTGCCTGGAGCTCTTGGGACAGGGGGTTTCAAGAGACCCAGTACTTC
cdr3_aa: CAWSSWDRGFQETQYF

clone_size: NA
v_call: TRBV11-2
j_call: TRBJ2-1
d_call: NA
cdr3_nt: TGTGCCAGCAGCATCGGACTACCCAATGAGCAGTTCTTC
cdr3_aa: CASSIGLPNEQFF

clone_size: NA
v_call: TRBV7-2
j_call: TRBJ2-5
d_call: TRBD1
cdr3_nt: TGTGCCAGCAGCCGGCTTACGGGGACAGGGGGTACGGGGACCCAGTACTTC
cdr3_aa: CASSRLTGTGGTGTQYF

clone_size: once
v_call: TRBV4-1
j_call: TRBJ1-2
d_call: NA
cdr3_nt: TGCGCCAGCAGCCAAGACGTGGAGGCCGGCTACACCTTC
cdr3_aa: CASSQDVEAGYTF

clone_size: NA
v_call: TRBV5-6
j_call: TRBJ1-5
d_call: NA
cdr3_nt: TGTGCCAGCAGCTTGGTAGGGGGCAATCAGCCCCAGCATTTT
cdr3_aa: CASSLVGGNQPQHF

clone_size: NA
v_call: TRBV6-1
j_call: TRBJ2-3
d_call: NA
cdr3_nt: TGTGCCAGCAGTGAAACAGGGATCATGGCAGATACGCAGTATTTT
cdr3_aa: CASSETGIMADTQYF

clone_size: once
v_call: TRBV7-2
j_call: TRBJ1-2
d_call: TRBD1
cdr3_nt: TGTGCCAGCAGCCCTCGTGACAGGGTGGGCTACACCTTC
cdr3_aa: CASSPRDRVGYTF

clone_size: NA
v_call: TRBV11-3
j_call: TRBJ2-2
d_call: NA
cdr3_nt: TGTGCCAGCAGCCCGTCCTCGGGGGCCGGGGAGCTGTTTTTT
cdr3_aa: CASSPSSGAGELFF

clone_size: NA
v_call: TRBV5-1
j_call: TRBJ1-4
d_call: NA
cdr3_nt: TGCGCCAGCAGCTTGGCGGGGGGTATGAGTGAAAAACTGTTTTTT
cdr3_aa: CASSLAGGMSEKLFF

clone_size: NA
v_call: TRBV19
j_call: TRBJ2-2
d_call: NA
cdr3_nt: TGTGCCACCAGGGACCGGGGGATCCAAACCGGGGAGCTGTTTTTT
cdr3_aa: CATRDRGIQTGELFF

clone_size: NA
v_call: TRBV7-8
j_call: TRBJ2-7
d_call: NA
cdr3_nt: TGTGCCAGCAGCTTAGTTGGCGGCCCTTGGTACGAGCAGTACTTC
cdr3_aa: CASSLVGGPWYEQYF

clone_size: NA
v_call: TRBV7-3
j_call: TRBJ2-2
d_call: NA
cdr3_nt: TGTGCCAGCAGCTCCGGGTCTGACACCGGGGAGCTGTTTTTT
cdr3_aa: CASSSGSDTGELFF

clone_size: NA
v_call: TRBV7-6
j_call: TRBJ1-4
d_call: NA
cdr3_nt: TGTGCCAGCAGCTTAGGTCCTACCGTTAATGAAAAACTGTTTTTT
cdr3_aa: CASSLGPTVNEKLFF

clone_size: NA
v_call: TRBV5-1
j_call: TRBJ2-7
d_call: TRBD2
cdr3_nt: TGCGCCAGCAGCTTGGGACTAGCGGGAGCGATTGCGGAGCAGTACTTC
cdr3_aa: CASSLGLAGAIAEQYF

clone_size: NA
v_call: TRBV5-4
j_call: TRBJ2-2
d_call: TRBD1
cdr3_nt: TGTGCCAGCAGCCCGGACAGGGCAGGCGGGGAGCTGTTTTTT
cdr3_aa: CASSPDRAGGELFF

clone_size: NA
v_call: TRBV4-1
j_call: TRBJ2-7
d_call: NA
cdr3_nt: TGCGCCAGCAGCCAAGATCTCCAGTCCTACGAGCAGTACTTC
cdr3_aa: CASSQDLQSYEQYF

clone_size: NA
v_call: TRBV29-1
j_call: TRBJ2-5
d_call: NA
cdr3_nt: TGCAGCGTGGCCCTAGAGACCCAGTACTTC
cdr3_aa: CSVALETQYF

clone_size: NA
v_call: TRBV4-2
j_call: TRBJ2-1
d_call: TRBD2
cdr3_nt: TGTGCCAGCAGCCAAGATCCCGCGGGTAGGCGGGGGGGCCGGGAGCAGTTCTTC
cdr3_aa: CASSQDPAGRRGGREQFF

clone_size: few
v_call: TRBV4-2
j_call: TRBJ2-7
d_call: NA
cdr3_nt: TGTGCCAGCAGCCACGGTAGCGGCTCCTACGAGCAGTACTTC
cdr3_aa: CASSHGSGSYEQYF

clone_size: NA
v_call: TRBV11-3
j_call: TRBJ2-5
d_call: NA
cdr3_nt: TGTGCCAGCAGCGTCGACCCGACCCGGGGAGAGACCCAGTACTTC
cdr3_aa: CASSVDPTRGETQYF

clone_size: NA
v_call: TRBV11-2
j_call: TRBJ2-7
d_call: TRBD2
cdr3_nt: TGTGCCAGCAGCTCCTTACTAGCGGGGCCCTACGAGCAGTACTTC
cdr3_aa: CASSSLLAGPYEQYF

clone_size: NA
v_call: TRBV7-8
j_call: TRBJ1-2
d_call: NA
cdr3_nt: TGTGCCAGCAGCTTAGAACAGGGCCCTACCCCTATCTACACCTTC
cdr3_aa: CASSLEQGPTPIYTF

clone_size: NA
v_call: TRBV5-1
j_call: TRBJ2-7
d_call: TRBD1
cdr3_nt: TGCGCCAGCAGCGGGGGACAGGGCAGCGAGCAGTACTTC
cdr3_aa: CASSGGQGSEQYF

clone_size: NA
v_call: TRBV18
j_call: TRBJ2-5
d_call: NA
cdr3_nt: TGTGCCAGCTCACCGGGGGCGATATCCCAAGAGACCCAGTACTTC
cdr3_aa: CASSPGAISQETQYF

clone_size: NA
v_call: TRBV5-5
j_call: TRBJ2-3
d_call: NA
cdr3_nt: TGTGCCAGCAGCTTGGGCGTAAGCACAGATACGCAGTATTTT
cdr3_aa: CASSLGVSTDTQYF

clone_size: NA
v_call: TRBV5-1
j_call: TRBJ1-5
d_call: TRBD1
cdr3_nt: TGCGCCAGCAGCTGGGGTCCAGGGGGGCAGCCCCAGCATTTT
cdr3_aa: CASSWGPGGQPQHF

clone_size: NA
v_call: TRBV5-1
j_call: TRBJ2-3
d_call: NA
cdr3_nt: TGCGCCAGCAGCTGGGGAGCAGCTCGAAGCACAGATACGCAGTATTTT
cdr3_aa: CASSWGAARSTDTQYF

clone_size: NA
v_call: TRBV11-3
j_call: TRBJ2-7
d_call: NA
cdr3_nt: TGTGCCAGCAGCTTAGGCGGGCCCAAATCCGAGCAGTACTTC
cdr3_aa: CASSLGGPKSEQYF

clone_size: NA
v_call: TRBV11-2
j_call: TRBJ1-2
d_call: TRBD1
cdr3_nt: TGTGCCAGCAGCCTCGGGACAGGGACCGGCTATGGCTACACCTTC
cdr3_aa: CASSLGTGTGYGYTF

clone_size: NA
v_call: TRBV11-1
j_call: TRBJ2-1
d_call: TRBD2
cdr3_nt: TGTGCCAGCAGCTTAGAAGTTCAGCGGGGGTTACCCTACAATGAGCAGTTCTTC
cdr3_aa: CASSLEVQRGLPYNEQFF

clone_size: NA
v_call: TRBV9
j_call: TRBJ1-2
d_call: NA
cdr3_nt: TGTGCCAGCACAGGGTTCCGTACCTATGGCTACACCTTC
cdr3_aa: CASTGFRTYGYTF

clone_size: NA
v_call: TRBV5-1
j_call: TRBJ2-1
d_call: TRBD1
cdr3_nt: TGCGCCAGCAGCTTTTTAGACAGGGGAAATATAGGGAATGAGCAGTTCTTC
cdr3_aa: CASSFLDRGNIGNEQFF

clone_size: NA
v_call: TRBV5-1
j_call: TRBJ2-1
d_call: TRBD1
cdr3_nt: TGCGCCAGCAGCTCAACAGGGGACCTCTACAATGAGCAGTTCTTC
cdr3_aa: CASSSTGDLYNEQFF

clone_size: few
v_call: TRBV7-3
j_call: TRBJ1-1
d_call: NA
cdr3_nt: TGTGCCAGCAGCTTATCAGTGAACACTGAAGCTTTCTTT
cdr3_aa: CASSLSVNTEAFF

clone_size: NA
v_call: TRBV7-2
j_call: TRBJ2-5
d_call: TRBD2
cdr3_nt: TGTGCCAGCAGTCCAACTAGCGGGGGATGGGAGACCCAGTACTTC
cdr3_aa: CASSPTSGGWETQYF

clone_size: once
v_call: TRBV7-3
j_call: TRBJ2-1
d_call: NA
cdr3_nt: TGTGCCAGCAGCCTCCGGGACTCTCTCTGGAGGGGCAATGAGCAGTTCTTC
cdr3_aa: CASSLRDSLWRGNEQFF